What follows is one T cell receptor beta chain and its context. Its specificity is not known. This sample is part of a study of OX40 agonist ivuxolimab in advanced cancers. Study outcomes and limitations: Expanded clones belonging to CD8+ T cells outnumbered, on average, those of CD4+.

This CDR3 contains 14 residues. V shed 4 bases and J shed 1 base, with 9 bases lying between them. Germline-derived CDR1 and CDR2 are LGHNA and YNFKEQ. The data were produced by immunoSEQ multiplex PCR, yet TCRdb's version contains in-frame clones alone and is incomplete. The sample holds tens of thousands of clones, roughly 92% seen once. This receptor was identified in an adult with an advanced solid tumor such as melanoma, head and neck, liver or kidney cancer. The sequencing here drew on CD4+ or CD8+ T cells sorted from blood, taken in a trial of the OX40 agonist ivuxolimab. The chain has TRBV4-2 and TRBJ2-3; D remains unclear. In nucleotides, the CDR3 is TGTGCCAGCAGCCCGGCTGGGGGCACAGATACGCAGTATTTT. Translated, it gives CASSPAGGTDTQYF.